The sequence of this TCR beta chain was determined in a study of blood T cell repertoires in COVID-19. The CDR3 spans 13 residues. Germline V lookup: CDR1 SNHLY, CDR2 FYNNEI. Trimming took 7 bases from V and 4 from J, leaving 13 bases between them. Sequenced by immunoSEQ multiplex PCR; TCRdb stores in-frame clones only, minus some. The data contain approximately 70,000 clones, 87% of them seen just once; the ten biggest clones take up roughly 3.1%. The rearrangement uses TRBV2 and TRBJ2-5; possible D gene TRBD2, 6 bases. The sequencing sample was made of peripheral blood. The sequence was collected from a woman in her fifties or sixties with COVID-19, enrolled during active disease. CDR3 sequence reads: CASKGLPGETQYF. The DNA for the CDR3 is TGTGCCAGCAAGGGACTCCCGGGAGAGACCCAGTACTTC.